The 21 T cell receptor beta chains below come from one sample, sequenced in a study of control samples from healthy donors and cancer patients. Profiling relied on immunoSEQ multiplex PCR, and the TCRdb table lists in-frame clones only, not all of them. Of 150,000 or so clones listed, around nine tenths were seen once; the top ten hold roughly 1.7%. The source material was blood. All receptors derive from a young man in good health.

The chain recombines TRBV7-2 with TRBJ2-3; 7 bases align to TRBD1. Trimming cost V 5 bases and J 0 bases; bases outside gene matches: 8. The germline gives CDR1 SGHTA, CDR2 FQGNSA. The length of the CDR3 is 16 residues. DNA of the CDR3: TGTGCCAGCAGCCAGGGGGTGGGGGAGAGCACAGATACGCAGTATTTT. This sequence encodes CASSQGVGESTDTQYF.

The rearrangement links TRBV6-2 or TRBV6-3 to TRBJ2-3; 7 positions match TRBD2. The germline V gene encodes CDR1 MNHEY and CDR2 SVGEGT. J was trimmed by 1 base and V by 4 bases; bases with no gene match: 8. This CDR3 is 16 amino acids long. CDR3 sequence: CASSSRSRGGTDTQYF. Here the CDR3 DNA reads TGTGCCAGCAGTTCTCGCTCCCGGGGGGGCACAGATACGCAGTATTTT.

The chain joins TRBV14 to TRBJ2-1; 11 bases are a match to TRBD2. Germline lookup yields CDR1 SGHDN and CDR2 FVKESK. The ends lost 1 base at V and 3 bases at J; junction bases unmatched: 8. The CDR3 is made up of 18 amino acids. The CDR3, as DNA: TGTGCCAGCAGCCAAGGCCTAGCGGGGGGACTAATCTACAATGAGCAGTTCTTC. Amino acids: CASSQGLAGGLIYNEQFF.

This chain connects TRBV7-9 to TRBJ1-2; D unclear. The V end lost 8 bases, the J end lost 8 bases, and 15 bases lay between the germline ends. CDR3 length equals 12 residues. Germline-derived CDR1 and CDR2 are SEHNR and FQNEAQ (reference sequence). CDR3 nucleotides: TGTGCCAGCGGCGCATGGCAGATGGGCTACACCTTC. Translated: CASGAWQMGYTF.

This clone was counted between two and nine times. V usage is TRBV7-9 and J usage is TRBJ2-2; D perhaps matches TRBD1 (5 bases). The V end was cut by 5 bases, the J end by 2 bases, with 12 bases between. CDR3 length: 15 amino acids. CDR1 and CDR2 (germline): SEHNR, FQNEAQ (reference sequence). The CDR3 loop reads CASSQVTGNTGELFF. CDR3 nucleotides: TGTGCCAGCAGCCAAGTCACAGGCAACACCGGGGAGCTGTTTTTT.

J is TRBJ1-2 and V is TRBV11-2; D uncertain. The CDR3 has 14 residues. The germline CDR1 and CDR2 sequences are SGHAT and FQNNGV. Trimming shortened V by 5 bases and J by 2 bases, and 12 bases separated the two germline ends. The CDR3 protein is CASSPTTTNYGYTF. The CDR3 DNA reads as TGTGCCAGCAGCCCTACAACAACAAACTATGGCTACACCTTC.

This chain uses TRBV3-1 (or the pseudogene TRBV3-2) with TRBJ2-5, with 7 bases matching TRBD2. Trimming removed 2 bases from V and 1 base from J; junction bases left unmatched: 4. In germline, CDR1 is LGHDT, CDR2 YNNKEL (reference sequence). The CDR3 totals 15 residues. DNA of the CDR3: TGTGCCAGCAGCCAACGGGGGGAACCCCAAGAGACCCAGTACTTC. Translating gives CASSQRGEPQETQYF.

This clone is judged medium-sized (0.01 to 0.1%). The chain joins TRBV7-3 to TRBJ2-5; the D is unclear. CDR1 is SGHTA and CDR2 is FQGTGA in the germline V gene. This CDR3 spans 13 amino acids. Deletions cut 3 bases from V and 3 bases from J, with 8 bases between. CDR3 nucleotide sequence: TGTGCCAGCAGCTTGGGCAAAGAAGAGACCCAGTACTTC. Translated: CASSLGKEETQYF.

The chain uses TRBV24-1 and TRBJ2-7; tentatively, D is TRBD1 or TRBD2 (6 bases each). CDR1 KGHDR and CDR2 SFDVKD come from the germline V gene. The CDR3 loop spans 14 amino acids. V was pared by 4 bases and J by 7 bases, with 16 bases between. The CDR3 loop is CATSEAGGLGEQYF. In DNA, the CDR3 is TGTGCCACCAGTGAGGCCGGGGGCTTGGGTGAGCAGTACTTC.

The chain uses TRBV27 and TRBJ2-4; D could derive from TRBD1 or TRBD2 (6 bases each). This CDR3 has 15 residues. Trimming left V 6 bases short and J 0 bases short, with 12 bases between. Germline V gene lookup returns CDR1 MNHEY and CDR2 SMNVEV (reference sequence). The CDR3 is CASSQRGVAKNIQYF. The DNA of the CDR3 is TGTGCCAGCAGCCAGAGGGGGGTAGCCAAAAACATTCAGTACTTC.

The chain combines TRBV7-2 with TRBJ1-1, with 8 bases identical to TRBD1. Germline values: CDR1 SGHTA, CDR2 FQGNSA. Trimming took 5 bases from V and 6 from J; bases not matched to a gene: 11. The CDR3 spans 15 residues. CDR3 sequence (DNA): TGTGCCAGCAGCAATCGACAGGGGCGAACGGCTGAAGCTTTCTTT. This codes for CASSNRQGRTAEAFF. Filled out from reference TRBV7-2 and TRBJ1-1, the complete variable domain reads GAGVSQSPSNKVTEKGKDVELRCDPISGHTALYWYRQSLGQGLEFLIYFQGNSAPDKSGLPSDRFSAERTGGSVSTLTIQRTQQEDSAVYLCASSNRQGRTAEAFFGQGTRLTVV.

The CDR3 is CARSARTLLNSPLHF. In DNA, the CDR3 is TGTGCCAGGTCCGCAAGGACCCTACTGAATTCACCCCTCCACTTT. The chain links TRBV19 to TRBJ1-6; D is undetermined. There are 15 residues in the CDR3. V lost 9 bases and J 7 bases, leaving 19 bases between the germline ends. Germline CDR1 and CDR2: LNHDA and SQIVND (reference sequence).

The sample holds one count of this clone. V gene TRBV4-2 combines with J gene TRBJ2-7; D gene uncertain. Germline CDR1 LGHNA, CDR2 YNFKEQ. The CDR3 covers 17 residues. V lost 0 bases and J 2 bases, leaving 17 bases between the germline ends. This chain's CDR3 is CASSQDQVQDLAYEQYF. CDR3 sequence (DNA): TGTGCCAGCAGCCAAGATCAGGTCCAGGACCTTGCCTACGAGCAGTACTTC.

The V gene is TRBV10-3, the J gene TRBJ2-7; maybe TRBD2 (7 bases). CDR1 ENHRY and CDR2 SYGVKD come from the germline V gene. The CDR3 is 17 residues long. V was trimmed by 3 bases and J by 0 bases, leaving 18 bases between them. The DNA of the CDR3 is TGTGCCATCAGTGACCCGGGGGGCGAGTCCTCCTCCTACGAGCAGTACTTC. This translates into CAISDPGGESSSYEQYF.

The rearrangement joins TRBV13 to TRBJ2-4; the match to TRBD1 covers 9 bases. CDR1 and CDR2 (germline): PRHDT, FYEKMQ (reference sequence). V shed 3 bases, J shed 0 bases, and the junction held 12 bases outside the gene matches. This CDR3 contains 19 residues. The CDR3 DNA reads as TGTGCCAGCAGCTTTACGGGACAGGGAGGGGACTTAGCCAAAAACATTCAGTACTTC. Residues: CASSFTGQGGDLAKNIQYF.

This chain uses TRBV28 with TRBJ2-7, with 10 bases lining up with TRBD1. CDR1 MDHEN and CDR2 SYDVKM come from the germline V gene. The CDR3 spans 15 residues. Trimming removed 2 bases from V and 6 bases from J; junction bases left unmatched: 7. This CDR3 is CASSLSGDRGGEQYF. The CDR3 DNA sequence: TGTGCCAGCAGTTTAAGTGGGGACAGGGGTGGCGAGCAGTACTTC.

The chain carries TRBV3-1 (or the pseudogene TRBV3-2) and TRBJ2-7; D is perhaps TRBD1 or TRBD2 (5 bases each). The V gene's germline CDR1 is LGHDT and CDR2 YNNKEL (reference sequence). The CDR3 has 14 amino acids. Trimming took off 1 base at V and 2 bases at J, with 9 bases between the two ends. The CDR3 region has the DNA TGTGCCAGCAGCCAAGGGGACGGGACCTACGAGCAGTACTTC. Protein product: CASSQGDGTYEQYF.

The V gene is TRBV5-6, the J gene TRBJ2-1; no definite D call. Germline V lookup: CDR1 SGHDT, CDR2 YYEEEE. This CDR3 region has 11 residues. The V end was cut by 0 bases, the J end by 8 bases, with 3 bases between. The CDR3 loop reads CASSLEDEQFF. The CDR3 DNA is TGTGCCAGCAGCTTGGAGGATGAGCAGTTCTTC. Variable domain in full (rest from reference TRBV5-6 and TRBJ2-1): DAGVTQSPTHLIKTRGQQVTLRCSPKSGHDTVSWYQQALGQGPQFIFQYYEEEERQRGNFPDRFSGHQFPNYSSELNVNALLLGDSALYLCASSLEDEQFFGPGTRLTVL.

This chain connects TRBV5-4 to TRBJ2-2, with TRBD2 as a possible D gene (6 bases). V lost 3 bases and J 5 bases, leaving 20 bases between the germline ends. Looked up from germline, CDR1 is SGHNT and CDR2 is YYREEE (reference sequence). The CDR3 totals 17 residues. The CDR3 bases are TGTGCCAGCAGCTCCAAGAGGGCTAGCGAGGGTACCGGGGAGCTGTTTTTT. Translating gives CASSSKRASEGTGELFF.

The CDR3, as DNA: TGTGCCAGCAGCTCGACCCCTGGACACTCAGGCACCATATATTTT. As protein: CASSSTPGHSGTIYF. The chain carries TRBV5-4 and TRBJ1-3, with D maybe TRBD1 (5 bases). Trimming took 3 bases from V and 9 from J, leaving 19 bases between them. This CDR3 has 15 amino acids. CDR1 SGHNT and CDR2 YYREEE come from the germline V gene (reference sequence).

CDR3 sequence reads: CASSQAGRDTEAFF. CDR3 sequence (DNA): TGTGCCAGCAGCCAAGCTGGCAGGGACACTGAAGCTTTCTTT. The chain employs TRBV4-2 and TRBJ1-1; TRBD1 might be the D (5 bases). V was clipped by 1 base and J by 3 bases, with 9 bases between them. Germline V gene lookup returns CDR1 LGHNA and CDR2 YNFKEQ. This CDR3 contains 14 residues.